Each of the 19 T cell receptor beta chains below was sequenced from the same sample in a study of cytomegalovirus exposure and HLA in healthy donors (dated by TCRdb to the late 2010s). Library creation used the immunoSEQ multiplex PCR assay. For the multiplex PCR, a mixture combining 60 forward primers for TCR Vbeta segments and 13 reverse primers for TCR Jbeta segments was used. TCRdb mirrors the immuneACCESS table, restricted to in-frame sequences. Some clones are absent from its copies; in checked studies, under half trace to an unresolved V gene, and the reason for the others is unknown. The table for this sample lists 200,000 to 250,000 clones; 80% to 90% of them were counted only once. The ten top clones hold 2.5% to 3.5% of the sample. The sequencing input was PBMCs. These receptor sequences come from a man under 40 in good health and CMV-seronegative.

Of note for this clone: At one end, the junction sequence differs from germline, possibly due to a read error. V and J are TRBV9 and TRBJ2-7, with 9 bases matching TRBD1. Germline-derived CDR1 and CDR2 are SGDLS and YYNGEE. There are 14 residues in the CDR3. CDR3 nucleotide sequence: TGTGCCAGCAGCCTGGGACAGGGTCTCTACGAGCAGTGCTTC. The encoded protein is CASSLGQGLYEQCF. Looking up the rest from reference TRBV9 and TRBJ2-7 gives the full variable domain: DSGVTQTPKHLITATGQRVTLRCSPRSGDLSVYWYQQSLDQGLQFLIQYYNGEERAKGNILERFSAQQFPDLHSELNLSSLELGDSALYFCASSLGQGLYEQCFGPGTRLTVT.

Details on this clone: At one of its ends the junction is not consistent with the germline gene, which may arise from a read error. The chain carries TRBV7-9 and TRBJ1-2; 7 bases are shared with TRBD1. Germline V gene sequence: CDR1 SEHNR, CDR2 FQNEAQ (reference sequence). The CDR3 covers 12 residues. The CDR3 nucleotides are TGTTCCAGCAGCTTCAACAGGGGTGGCTACACCTTC. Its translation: CSSSFNRGGYTF.

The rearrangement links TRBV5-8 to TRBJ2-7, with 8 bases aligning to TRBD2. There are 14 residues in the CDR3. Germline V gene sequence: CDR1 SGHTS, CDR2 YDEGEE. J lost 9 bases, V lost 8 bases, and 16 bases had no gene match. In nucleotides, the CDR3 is TGTGCCAGTACGGCGGCGGGGGGCTTGACCCGGCAGTACTTC. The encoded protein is CASTAAGGLTRQYF.

The CDR3 spells CASSFQGNSYEQYF. The CDR3, as DNA: TGTGCCAGCAGCTTTCAGGGGAACTCCTACGAGCAGTACTTC. The rearrangement uses TRBV5-6 and TRBJ2-7, with D perhaps matching TRBD1 (6 bases). The CDR3 loop spans 14 amino acids. CDR1 is SGHDT and CDR2 is YYEEEE in the germline V gene. Trimming removed 2 bases from V and 0 bases from J, with 9 bases in between. The full variable domain, with the rest looked up from reference TRBV5-6 and TRBJ2-7, is DAGVTQSPTHLIKTRGQQVTLRCSPKSGHDTVSWYQQALGQGPQFIFQYYEEEERQRGNFPDRFSGHQFPNYSSELNVNALLLGDSALYLCASSFQGNSYEQYFGPGTRLTVT.

CDR3 coding DNA: TGTGCCAGCAGCGTAGGCAGCGGGGGGGTAACCGGGGAGCTGTTTTTT. Translation gives CASSVGSGGVTGELFF. The genes are TRBV9 and TRBJ2-2; 10 nucleotides match TRBD2. The CDR3 is 16 residues long. Germline V gene data show CDR1 as SGDLS and CDR2 as YYNGEE. V shed 0 bases, J shed 5 bases, and the junction held 4 bases outside the gene matches. The entire variable domain, with the rest obtained from reference TRBV9 and TRBJ2-2, is as follows: DSGVTQTPKHLITATGQRVTLRCSPRSGDLSVYWYQQSLDQGLQFLIQYYNGEERAKGNILERFSAQQFPDLHSELNLSSLELGDSALYFCASSVGSGGVTGELFFGEGSRLTVL.

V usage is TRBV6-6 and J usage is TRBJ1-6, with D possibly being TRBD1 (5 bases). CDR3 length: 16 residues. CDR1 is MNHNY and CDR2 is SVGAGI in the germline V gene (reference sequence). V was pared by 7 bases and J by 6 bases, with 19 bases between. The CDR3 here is CASNPLWGSANSPLHF. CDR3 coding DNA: TGTGCCAGCAACCCTTTATGGGGCAGCGCTAATTCACCCCTCCACTTT.

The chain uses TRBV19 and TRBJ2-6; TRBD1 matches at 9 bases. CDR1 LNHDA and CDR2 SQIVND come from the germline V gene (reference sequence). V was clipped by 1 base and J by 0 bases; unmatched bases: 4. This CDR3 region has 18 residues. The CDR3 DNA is TGTGCCAGTAGTATAGCCGGGACAGGGTCCTCTGGGGCCAACGTCCTGACTTTC. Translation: CASSIAGTGSSGANVLTF.

CDR3 region: CASRVQGVGNQPQHF. The CDR3 DNA sequence: TGTGCCAGCAGGGTCCAGGGGGTAGGCAATCAGCCCCAGCATTTT. V is TRBV28 and J is TRBJ1-5; 7 nucleotides match TRBD1. The CDR3 covers 15 residues. Trimming removed 6 bases from V and 2 bases from J; junction bases left unmatched: 7. Germline assignment: CDR1 MDHEN and CDR2 SYDVKM.

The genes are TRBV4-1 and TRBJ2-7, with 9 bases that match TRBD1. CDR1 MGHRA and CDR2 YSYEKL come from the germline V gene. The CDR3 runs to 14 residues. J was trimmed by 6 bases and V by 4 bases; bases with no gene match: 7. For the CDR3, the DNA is TGCGCCAGCAGCCTCTCGGGACAGGGTTTCGAGCAGTACTTC. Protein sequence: CASSLSGQGFEQYF.

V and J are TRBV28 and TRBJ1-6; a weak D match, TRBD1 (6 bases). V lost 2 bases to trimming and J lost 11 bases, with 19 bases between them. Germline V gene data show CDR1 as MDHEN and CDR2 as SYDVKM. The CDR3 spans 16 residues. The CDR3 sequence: CASSLGGQKLYPPLHF. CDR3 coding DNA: TGTGCCAGCAGTTTAGGAGGACAGAAACTCTACCCACCCCTCCACTTT.

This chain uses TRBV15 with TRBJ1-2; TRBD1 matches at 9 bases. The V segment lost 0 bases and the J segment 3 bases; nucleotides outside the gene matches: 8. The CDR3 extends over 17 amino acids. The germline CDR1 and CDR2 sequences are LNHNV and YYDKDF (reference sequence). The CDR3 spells CATSRDRGTGNYYGYTF. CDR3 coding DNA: TGTGCCACCAGCAGAGATAGGGGGACAGGGAATTACTATGGCTACACCTTC.

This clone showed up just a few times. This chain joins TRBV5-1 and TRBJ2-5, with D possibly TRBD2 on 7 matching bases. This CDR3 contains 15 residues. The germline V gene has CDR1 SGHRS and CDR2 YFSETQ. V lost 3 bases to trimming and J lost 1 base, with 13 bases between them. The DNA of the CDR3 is TGCGCCAGCAGCTCTGGGGGGGCAGGCCAAGAGACCCAGTACTTC. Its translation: CASSSGGAGQETQYF.

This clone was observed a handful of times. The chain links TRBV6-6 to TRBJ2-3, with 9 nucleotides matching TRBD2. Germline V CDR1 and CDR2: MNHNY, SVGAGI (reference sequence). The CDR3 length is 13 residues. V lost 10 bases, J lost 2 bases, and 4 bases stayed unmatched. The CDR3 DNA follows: TGTGCCATACGACTAGCGGACACAGATACGCAGTATTTT. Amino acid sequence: CAIRLADTDTQYF.

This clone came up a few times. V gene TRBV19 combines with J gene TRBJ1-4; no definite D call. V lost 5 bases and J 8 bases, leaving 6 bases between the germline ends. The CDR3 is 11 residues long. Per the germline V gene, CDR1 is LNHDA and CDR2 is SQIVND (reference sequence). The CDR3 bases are TGTGCCAGTAGTGTCTCCGAAAAACTGTTTTTT. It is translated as CASSVSEKLFF.

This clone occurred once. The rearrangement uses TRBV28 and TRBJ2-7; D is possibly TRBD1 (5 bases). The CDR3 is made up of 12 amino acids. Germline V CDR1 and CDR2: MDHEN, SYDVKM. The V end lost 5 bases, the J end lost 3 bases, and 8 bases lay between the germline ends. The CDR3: CASSTDIYEQYF. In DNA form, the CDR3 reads TGTGCCAGCAGTACGGACATCTACGAGCAGTACTTC.

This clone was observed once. The CDR3 nucleotides are TGCGCCAGCAGCGGACAGGGTTCTGGGGCCAACGTCCTGACTTTC. Protein: CASSGQGSGANVLTF. The chain combines TRBV5-1 with TRBJ2-6; 8 nucleotides line up with TRBD1. The germline V gene encodes CDR1 SGHRS and CDR2 YFSETQ. The CDR3 contains 15 residues. With 4 bases clipped from V and 1 base from J, the junction kept 1 base outside the gene matches. Supplemented by reference TRBV5-1 and TRBJ2-6, the full variable domain reads KAGVTQTPRYLIKTRGQQVTLSCSPISGHRSVSWYQQTPGQGLQFLFEYFSETQRNKGNFPGRFSGRQFSNSRSEMNVSTLELGDSALYLCASSGQGSGANVLTFGAGSRLTVL.

DNA for the CDR3: TGTGCCAGCAGCCAACGTCCCGGGACAGTAGGAGAGACCCAGTACTTC. Translated, it gives CASSQRPGTVGETQYF. The rearrangement uses TRBV7-9 and TRBJ2-5; TRBD1 matches at 7 bases. Germline CDR1 reads SEHNR; CDR2 reads FQNEAQ (reference sequence). The V gene end was trimmed by 5 bases and the J gene end by 4 bases; junction bases not matched to a gene: 13. The CDR3 is 16 residues long.

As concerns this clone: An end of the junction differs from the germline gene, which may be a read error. The CDR3 DNA reads as TGTTCCAGCAGCTTAGGACAGGGGGTAGATGGCTACACCTTC. Its protein is CSSSLGQGVDGYTF. The chain recombines TRBV7-9 with TRBJ1-2; TRBD1 aligns across 10 bases. Germline V gene data show CDR1 as SEHNR and CDR2 as FQNEAQ (reference sequence). CDR3 length equals 14 residues. The entire variable domain, with the rest obtained from reference TRBV7-9 and TRBJ1-2, is as follows: DTGVSQNPRHKITKRGQNVTFRCDPISEHNRLYWYRQTLGQGPEFLTYFQNEAQLEKSRLLSDRFSAERPKGSFSTLEIQRTEQGDSAMYLCSSSLGQGVDGYTFGSGTRLTVV.

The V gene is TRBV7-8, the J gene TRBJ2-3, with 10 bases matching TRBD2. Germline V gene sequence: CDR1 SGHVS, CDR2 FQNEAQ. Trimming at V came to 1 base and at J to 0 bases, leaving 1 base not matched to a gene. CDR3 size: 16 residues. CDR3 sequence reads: CASSLERGGSTDTQYF. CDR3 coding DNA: TGTGCCAGCAGCTTAGAGCGGGGGGGGAGCACAGATACGCAGTATTTT. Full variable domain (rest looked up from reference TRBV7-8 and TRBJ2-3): GAGVSQSPRYKVAKRGQDVALRCDPISGHVSLFWYQQALGQGPEFLTYFQNEAQLDKSGLPSDRFFAERPEGSVSTLKIQRTQQEDSAVYLCASSLERGGSTDTQYFGPGTRLTVL.